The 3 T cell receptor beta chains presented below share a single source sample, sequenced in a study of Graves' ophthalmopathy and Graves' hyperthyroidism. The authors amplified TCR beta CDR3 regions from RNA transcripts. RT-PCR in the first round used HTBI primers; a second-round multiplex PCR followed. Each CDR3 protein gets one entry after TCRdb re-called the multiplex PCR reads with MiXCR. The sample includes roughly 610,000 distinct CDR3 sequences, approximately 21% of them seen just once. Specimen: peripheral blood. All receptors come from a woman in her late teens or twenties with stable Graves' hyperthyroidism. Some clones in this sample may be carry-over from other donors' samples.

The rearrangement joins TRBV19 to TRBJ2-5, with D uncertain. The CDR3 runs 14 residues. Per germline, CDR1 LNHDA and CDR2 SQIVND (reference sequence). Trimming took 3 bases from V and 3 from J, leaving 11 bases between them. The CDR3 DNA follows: TGTGCCAGTAGTATCGGTGGGCCAGAAGAGACCCAGTACTTC. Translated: CASSIGGPEETQYF.

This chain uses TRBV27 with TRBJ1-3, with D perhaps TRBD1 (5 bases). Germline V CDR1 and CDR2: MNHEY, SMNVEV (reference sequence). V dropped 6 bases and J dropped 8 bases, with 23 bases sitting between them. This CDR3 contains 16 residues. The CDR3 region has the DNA TGTGCCAGCAGCTTACTCCTAGGGGAAATAGGGGACACCATATATTTT. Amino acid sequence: CASSLLLGEIGDTIYF.

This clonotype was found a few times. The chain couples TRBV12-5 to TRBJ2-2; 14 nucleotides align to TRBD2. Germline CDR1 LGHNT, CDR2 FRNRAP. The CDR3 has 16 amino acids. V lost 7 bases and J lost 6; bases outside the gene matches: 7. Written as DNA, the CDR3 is TGTGCTAGTGCCAATCGACTAGCGGGAGGGGCCGGGGAGCTGTTTTTT. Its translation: CASANRLAGGAGELFF.